This TCR beta chain was sequenced for a study of ipilimumab plus nivolumab after autologous stem cell transplantation. This CDR3 is 15 amino acids long. Germline CDR1 SGHTA, CDR2 FQGNSA. The V gene end was trimmed by 5 bases and the J gene end by 5 bases; junction bases not matched to a gene: 8. The method was immunoSEQ multiplex PCR; TCRdb's version includes in-frame clones alone and lacks a portion of them. The sample lists fewer than 85,000 clones, about 83% occurring once. This sample comprised PBMCs, obtained in a trial of ipilimumab plus nivolumab as post-transplant consolidation. The V and J genes are TRBV7-2 and TRBJ2-3; 9 bases map to TRBD2. The sequence was obtained from a male donor with diffuse large B-cell lymphoma. CDR3 coding DNA: TGTGCCAGCAGCCTAATGCGGGGGGGCAAAGATACGCAGTATTTT. Encoded protein: CASSLMRGGKDTQYF.